This entry lists 2 T cell receptor beta chains sequenced from one sample in a study of T cell repertoires in cytomegalovirus infection. TCRdb redid the calling of the reads with MiXCR, one entry per CDR3 protein. The repertoire holds fewer than 700,000 distinct CDR3 sequences, with roughly 26% as singletons. Sequenced sample: CD8+ T cells from PBMCs. These receptors all stem from a human donor in good health (CMV status not recorded). Some clones in this sample may be carry-over from other donors' samples.

This clonotype was counted many times. The chain links TRBV7-4 to TRBJ1-1; weak D call: TRBD1 (6 bases). V was cut by 7 bases and J by 5 bases, with 29 bases left in between. The CDR3 contains 18 residues. Per the germline V gene, CDR1 is SGHVT and CDR2 is SQSDAQ. The CDR3 sequence: CASKWTPRQGRRWTEAFF. CDR3 sequence (DNA): TGTGCCAGCAAATGGACCCCTAGGCAGGGGAGAAGGTGGACTGAAGCTTTCTTT.

V usage is TRBV29-1 and J usage is TRBJ2-7; TRBD1 matches 8 bases. Germline trimming cut 3 bases from V and 0 bases from J; bases unmatched to any gene: 4. Germline loops: CDR1 SQVTM, CDR2 ANQGSEA. CDR3 size: 14 residues. For the CDR3, the DNA is TGCAGCGTTGAGACAGGGGACACCTCCTACGAGCAGTACTTC. This encodes CSVETGDTSYEQYF.